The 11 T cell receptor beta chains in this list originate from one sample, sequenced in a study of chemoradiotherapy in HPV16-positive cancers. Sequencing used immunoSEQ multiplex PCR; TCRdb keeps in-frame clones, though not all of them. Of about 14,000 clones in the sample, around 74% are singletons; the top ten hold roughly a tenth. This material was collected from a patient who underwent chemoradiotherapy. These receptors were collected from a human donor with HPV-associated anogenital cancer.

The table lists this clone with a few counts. The CDR3 region is CASSVKETELFF. The CDR3 DNA is TGTGCCAGCAGCGTGAAAGAGACGGAGCTGTTTTTT. The rearrangement links TRBV9 to TRBJ2-2, with D unresolved. The CDR3 runs 12 residues. V was trimmed by 2 bases and J by 10 bases, leaving 9 bases between them. Germline-derived CDR1 and CDR2 are SGDLS and YYNGEE.

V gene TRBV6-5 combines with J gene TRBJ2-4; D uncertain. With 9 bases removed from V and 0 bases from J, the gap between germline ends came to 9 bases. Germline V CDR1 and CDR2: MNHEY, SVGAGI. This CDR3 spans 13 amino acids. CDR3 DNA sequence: TGTGCCAGTCAAGATCGAGCCAAAAACATTCAGTACTTC. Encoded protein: CASQDRAKNIQYF.

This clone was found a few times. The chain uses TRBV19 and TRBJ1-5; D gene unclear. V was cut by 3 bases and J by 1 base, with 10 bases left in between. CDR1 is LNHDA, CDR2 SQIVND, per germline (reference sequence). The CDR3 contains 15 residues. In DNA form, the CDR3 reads TGTGCCAGTAGTATTCGGCAAATAAGCAATCAGCCCCAGCATTTT. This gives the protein CASSIRQISNQPQHF.

This CDR3 is CASSRGEQGSTEAFF. The CDR3 nucleotides read TGCGCCAGCAGTCGGGGTGAACAGGGGAGTACTGAAGCTTTCTTT. V and J are TRBV5-1 and TRBJ1-1; 7 bases align to TRBD1. The junction had 12 bases not matched to a gene; V was cut back by 5 bases and J by 5 bases. Germline CDR1 and CDR2: SGHRS and YFSETQ. The CDR3 sequence is 15 residues long.

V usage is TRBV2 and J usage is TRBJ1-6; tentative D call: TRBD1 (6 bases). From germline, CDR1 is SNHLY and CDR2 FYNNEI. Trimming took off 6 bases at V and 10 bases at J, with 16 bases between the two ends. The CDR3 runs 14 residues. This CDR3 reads CASREQGRGSPLHF. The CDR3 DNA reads TGTGCCAGCAGGGAACAGGGTAGGGGATCACCCCTCCACTTT.

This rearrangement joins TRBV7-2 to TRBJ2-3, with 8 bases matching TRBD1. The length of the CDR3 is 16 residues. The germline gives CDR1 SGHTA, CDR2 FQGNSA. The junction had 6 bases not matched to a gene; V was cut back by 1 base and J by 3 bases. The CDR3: CASSLGGRGRTDTQYF. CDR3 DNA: TGTGCCAGCAGCTTAGGTGGCAGGGGGCGGACAGATACGCAGTATTTT.

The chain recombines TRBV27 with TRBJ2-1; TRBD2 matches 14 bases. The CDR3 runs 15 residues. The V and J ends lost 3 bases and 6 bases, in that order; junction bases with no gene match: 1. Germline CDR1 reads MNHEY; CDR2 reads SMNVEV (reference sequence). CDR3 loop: CASSFGTSGSNEQFF. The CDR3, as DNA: TGTGCCAGCAGTTTTGGGACTAGCGGGAGCAATGAGCAGTTCTTC.

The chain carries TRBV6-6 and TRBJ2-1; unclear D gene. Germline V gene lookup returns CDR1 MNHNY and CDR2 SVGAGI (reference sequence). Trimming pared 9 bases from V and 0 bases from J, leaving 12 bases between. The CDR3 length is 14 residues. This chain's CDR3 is CASYTESSYNEQFF. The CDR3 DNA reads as TGTGCCAGTTACACCGAGAGCTCCTACAATGAGCAGTTCTTC.

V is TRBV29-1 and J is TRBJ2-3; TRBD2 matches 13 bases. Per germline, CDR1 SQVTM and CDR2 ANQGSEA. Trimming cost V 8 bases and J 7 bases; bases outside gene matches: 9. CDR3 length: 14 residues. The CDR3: CSPRLAGGPNTQYF. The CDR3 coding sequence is TGCAGCCCGCGACTAGCGGGAGGTCCGAATACGCAGTATTTT.

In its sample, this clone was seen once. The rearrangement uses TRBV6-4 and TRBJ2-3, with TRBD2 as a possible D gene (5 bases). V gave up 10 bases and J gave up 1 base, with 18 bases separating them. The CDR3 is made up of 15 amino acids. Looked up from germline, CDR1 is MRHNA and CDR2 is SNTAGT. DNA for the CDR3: TGTGCCACCTCCGTTACAGCGGAGGGCACAGATACGCAGTATTTT. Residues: CATSVTAEGTDTQYF.

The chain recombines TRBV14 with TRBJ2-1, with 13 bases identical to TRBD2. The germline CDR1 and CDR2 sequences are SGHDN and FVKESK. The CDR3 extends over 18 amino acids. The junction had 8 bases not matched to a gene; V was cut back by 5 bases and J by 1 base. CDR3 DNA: TGTGCCAGCAGCGGGACTAGCGGGACTCGCCTTTCCTACAATGAGCAGTTCTTC. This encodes CASSGTSGTRLSYNEQFF.